The entry below describes one T cell receptor beta chain. Patients from Seattle were sampled longitudinally, starting during active infection. In the authors' methods: The assay estimated nucleated cells by amplifying reference gene primers. Sequencing was performed with immunoSEQ multiplex PCR; in TCRdb, only in-frame clones are kept and a portion is missing. V, J and clone size are those of that table, while D and trimming were read from the DNA. This sample has approximately 350,000 clones; 86% occur once, and the top ten carry about 7.1%. This record comes from a study of blood T cell repertoires in COVID-19. Study-level background: The origin of the acute and convalescent COVID-19 samples was the United States, Italy and Spain. PBMCs, B-cell-depleted T cells, or T cells provided the cDNA or gDNA that made up the material.

Source material: peripheral blood. The TCR originated in a woman aged 60-70 years with COVID-19, enrolled during active disease.

CDR3 DNA sequence: TGTGCCAGCAGCTTACCCCAGACAGGAGCCTACGAGCAGTACTTC. It yields the protein CASSLPQTGAYEQYF. The rearrangement links TRBV7-8 to TRBJ2-7; possibly TRBD1 for D (6 bases). Looked up from germline, CDR1 is SGHVS and CDR2 is FQNEAQ. Trimming removed 2 bases from V and 2 bases from J, with 13 bases in between. CDR3 length: 15 residues. Variable domain in full (rest from reference TRBV7-8 and TRBJ2-7): GAGVSQSPRYKVAKRGQDVALRCDPISGHVSLFWYQQALGQGPEFLTYFQNEAQLDKSGLPSDRFFAERPEGSVSTLKIQRTQQEDSAVYLCASSLPQTGAYEQYFGPGTRLTVT.